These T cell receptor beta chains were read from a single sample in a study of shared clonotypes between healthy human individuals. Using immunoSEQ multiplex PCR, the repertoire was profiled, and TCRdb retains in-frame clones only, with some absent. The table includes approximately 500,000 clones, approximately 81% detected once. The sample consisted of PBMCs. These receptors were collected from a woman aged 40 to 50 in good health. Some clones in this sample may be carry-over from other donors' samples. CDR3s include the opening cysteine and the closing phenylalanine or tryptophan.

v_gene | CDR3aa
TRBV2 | CASSAALAGSGEQYF
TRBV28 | CASNLRFGGAYYGYTF
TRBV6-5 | CASRDPLGAQYF
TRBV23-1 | CASSQSSLGGLGTEAFF
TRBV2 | CASSFDRGTSGELFF
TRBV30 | CAWHIFYGDTIYF
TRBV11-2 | CASSFRGSYNEQFF
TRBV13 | CASTTTSGTIQETQYF
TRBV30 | CAWGRQGTQPQHF
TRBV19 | CASSIAVNRGIEQYF
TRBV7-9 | CASSLSENTEAFF
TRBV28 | CASSSALQGGTEAFF
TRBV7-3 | CASSILAGGGNEQFF
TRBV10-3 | CAISESGQGRNEKLFF
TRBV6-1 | CASRGQILTGNTIYF
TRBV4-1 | CASSQDSPQTDYGYTF
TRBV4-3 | CASSQVVPNGLAGGSEQFF
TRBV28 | CASSSELGGYTF
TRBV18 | CASSTKTGRNSYEQYF
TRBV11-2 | CASSLGGLQGGYTF
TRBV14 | CASSQDSRSSGNTIYF
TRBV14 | CASSPQGIGETQYF
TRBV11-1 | CASSLVYEELFF
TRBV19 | CASSKQGYEQFF
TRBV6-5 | CASRTQGANSDTQYF
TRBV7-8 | CASSLWENTEAFF